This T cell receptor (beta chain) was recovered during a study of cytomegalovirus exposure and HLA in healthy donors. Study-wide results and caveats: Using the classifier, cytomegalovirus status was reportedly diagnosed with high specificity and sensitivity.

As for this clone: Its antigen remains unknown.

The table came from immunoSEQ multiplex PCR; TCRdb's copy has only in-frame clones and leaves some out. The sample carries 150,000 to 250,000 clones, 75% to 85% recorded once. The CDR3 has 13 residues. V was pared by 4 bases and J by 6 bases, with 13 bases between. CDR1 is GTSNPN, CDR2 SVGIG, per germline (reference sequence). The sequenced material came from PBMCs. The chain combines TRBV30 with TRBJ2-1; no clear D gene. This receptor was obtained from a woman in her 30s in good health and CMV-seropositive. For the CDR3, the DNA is TGTGCCTGGAATTTCTATGGTGGCAATGAGCAGTTCTTC. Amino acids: CAWNFYGGNEQFF.